One and the same sample provided the 11 T cell receptor beta chains below, sequenced in a study of shared clonotypes between healthy human individuals. Using immunoSEQ multiplex PCR, the repertoire was profiled, and TCRdb retains in-frame clones only, with some absent. The repertoire holds roughly 2,000,000 clones, with 90% to 95% as singletons. The naive CD8 subset, CD45RO-negative cells positively selected for CCR7, excluded terminally differentiated effector memory CD45RA+ cells. The sample comprised naive CD8+ T cells from PBMCs. The receptors were gathered from a man in his late teens or twenties in good health. Some clones in this sample may be carry-over from other donors' samples.

The chain couples TRBV11-3 to TRBJ2-7, with 13 nucleotides matching TRBD2. The CDR3 covers 15 residues. The V gene end was trimmed by 4 bases and the J gene end by 3 bases; junction bases not matched to a gene: 3. The germline V gene encodes CDR1 SGHNT and CDR2 YENEEA. CDR3 coding DNA: TGTGCCAGCAGCTCTACTAGCGGGAGGGACTACGAGCAGTACTTC. Encoded protein: CASSSTSGRDYEQYF.

The sample holds one count of this clone. This CDR3 is CASSLWWGGPGINQPQHF. The CDR3 coding sequence is TGTGCCAGCAGTTTATGGTGGGGTGGCCCCGGTATTAATCAGCCCCAGCATTTT. This chain connects TRBV28 to TRBJ1-5; D not resolved. The germline V gene has CDR1 MDHEN and CDR2 SYDVKM. The V end lost 0 bases, the J end lost 4 bases, and 19 bases lay between the germline ends. This CDR3 is 18 amino acids long.

The rearrangement uses TRBV6-9 and TRBJ2-5; D possibly corresponds to TRBD1 (5 bases). The CDR3 is 14 amino acids. Between the trimmed V and J ends, which lost 7 bases and 1 base, there was a span of 13 bases. CDR1 is MNHGY and CDR2 is SVAAGI in the germline V gene. The DNA of the CDR3 is TGTGCCAGCAACCCTCAGGGAATCCAAGAGACCCAGTACTTC. Translating it yields CASNPQGIQETQYF.

The chain uses TRBV16 and TRBJ1-5, with D perhaps matching TRBD1 (6 bases). CDR3 size: 14 residues. Germline CDR1 KGHSY, CDR2 FQNENV. The ends were cut back, 0 bases at V and 6 bases at J, with 9 bases in the middle. The CDR3 DNA reads TGTGCCAGCAGCCAATCACAGGGTGGTCAGCCCCAGCATTTT. Amino acid sequence: CASSQSQGGQPQHF.

CDR3 sequence: CASSVDGSGRTHEQYF. CDR3 sequence (DNA): TGTGCCAGCAGCGTAGATGGAAGCGGGAGGACCCACGAGCAGTACTTC. The chain has TRBV9 and TRBJ2-7, with 9 bases identical to TRBD2. The CDR3 totals 16 residues. Trimming took 0 bases from V and 5 from J; bases not matched to a gene: 9. Per germline, CDR1 SGDLS and CDR2 YYNGEE. Drawing the rest from reference TRBV9 and TRBJ2-7, the complete variable domain is DSGVTQTPKHLITATGQRVTLRCSPRSGDLSVYWYQQSLDQGLQFLIQYYNGEERAKGNILERFSAQQFPDLHSELNLSSLELGDSALYFCASSVDGSGRTHEQYFGPGTRLTVT.

The chain couples TRBV11-3 to TRBJ2-1; 8 positions agree with TRBD2. The length of the CDR3 is 12 residues. V gave up 3 bases and J gave up 12 bases; unmatched junction bases: 4. Germline CDR1 SGHNT, CDR2 YENEEA. Here the CDR3 DNA reads TGTGCCAGCAGCTTCGGCGGGAGGATGCAGTTCTTC. Translated, it gives CASSFGGRMQFF.

V and J are TRBV28 and TRBJ2-1, with TRBD2 matching 10 bases. This CDR3 is 16 amino acids long. CDR1 is MDHEN and CDR2 is SYDVKM in the germline V gene. The V segment lost 3 bases and the J segment 7 bases; nucleotides outside the gene matches: 9. CDR3 in DNA: TGTGCCAGCAGTTTGTTGTCTAGCGGGAGTAAAAATGAGCAGTTCTTC. It codes for CASSLLSSGSKNEQFF.

The chain is built from TRBV7-8 and TRBJ2-1; D may be TRBD2 (5 bases). CDR1 and CDR2 (germline): SGHVS, FQNEAQ. V was cut by 2 bases and J by 5 bases, with 7 bases left in between. The CDR3 sequence is 13 residues long. CDR3 protein: CASSLTGDNEQFF. CDR3 bases: TGTGCCAGCAGCTTAACCGGGGACAATGAGCAGTTCTTC.

V usage is TRBV9 and J usage is TRBJ2-1; D uncertain. Trimming removed 0 bases from V and 0 bases from J, with 10 bases in between. Germline assignment: CDR1 SGDLS and CDR2 YYNGEE. The CDR3 totals 16 residues. The chain's CDR3 is CASSVALSSSYNEQFF. Written as DNA, the CDR3 is TGTGCCAGCAGCGTAGCTTTGAGTTCCTCCTACAATGAGCAGTTCTTC. Variable domain in full (rest from reference TRBV9 and TRBJ2-1): DSGVTQTPKHLITATGQRVTLRCSPRSGDLSVYWYQQSLDQGLQFLIQYYNGEERAKGNILERFSAQQFPDLHSELNLSSLELGDSALYFCASSVALSSSYNEQFFGPGTRLTVL.

This rearrangement joins TRBV4-1 to TRBJ1-2; D is unclear. CDR3 length: 18 residues. Trimming pared 2 bases from V and 2 bases from J, leaving 21 bases between. Germline values: CDR1 MGHRA, CDR2 YSYEKL. CDR3 sequence (DNA): TGCGCCAGCAGCCAATTGATCGCTCTGCGGGAGGACAACTATGGCTACACCTTC. Protein: CASSQLIALREDNYGYTF.

The V and J genes are TRBV7-3 and TRBJ2-7; 7 bases map to TRBD2. Per germline, CDR1 SGHTA and CDR2 FQGTGA. V was clipped by 5 bases and J by 0 bases; unmatched bases: 10. The CDR3 sequence is 16 residues long. This CDR3 is CASSPRLADDSYEQYF. Here the CDR3 DNA reads TGTGCCAGCAGCCCACGACTAGCCGACGACTCCTACGAGCAGTACTTC.